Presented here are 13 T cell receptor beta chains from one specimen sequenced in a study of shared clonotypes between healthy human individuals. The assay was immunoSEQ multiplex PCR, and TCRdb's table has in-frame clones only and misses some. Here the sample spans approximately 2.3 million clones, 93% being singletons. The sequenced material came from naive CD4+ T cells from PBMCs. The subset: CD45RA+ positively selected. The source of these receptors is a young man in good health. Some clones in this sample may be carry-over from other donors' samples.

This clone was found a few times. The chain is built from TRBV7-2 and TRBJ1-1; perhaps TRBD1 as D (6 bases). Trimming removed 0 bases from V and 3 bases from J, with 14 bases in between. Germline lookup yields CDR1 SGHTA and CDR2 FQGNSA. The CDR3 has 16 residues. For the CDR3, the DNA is TGTGCCAGCAGCTTAGCGTTTCTCAGGGGTGACACTGAAGCTTTCTTT. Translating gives CASSLAFLRGDTEAFF.

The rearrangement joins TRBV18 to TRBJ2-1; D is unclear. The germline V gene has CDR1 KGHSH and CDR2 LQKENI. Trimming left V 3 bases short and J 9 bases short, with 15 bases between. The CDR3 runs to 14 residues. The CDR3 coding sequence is TGTGCCAGCTCACCCCCCGGAAGTTTGGGTGAGCAGTTCTTC. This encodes CASSPPGSLGEQFF.

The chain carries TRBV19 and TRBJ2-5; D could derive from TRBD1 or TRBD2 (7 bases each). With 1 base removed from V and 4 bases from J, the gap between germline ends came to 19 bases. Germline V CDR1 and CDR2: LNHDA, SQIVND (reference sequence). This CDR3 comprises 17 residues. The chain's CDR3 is CASSIGLTQGRGETQYF. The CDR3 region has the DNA TGTGCCAGTAGTATAGGCCTCACACAGGGGAGGGGAGAGACCCAGTACTTC.

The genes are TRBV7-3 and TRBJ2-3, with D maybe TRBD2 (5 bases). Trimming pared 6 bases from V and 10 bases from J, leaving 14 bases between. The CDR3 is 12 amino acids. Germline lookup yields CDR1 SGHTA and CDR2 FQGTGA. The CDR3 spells CASSQDGDAQYF. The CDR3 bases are TGTGCCAGCAGTCAGGACGGGGATGCGCAGTATTTT.

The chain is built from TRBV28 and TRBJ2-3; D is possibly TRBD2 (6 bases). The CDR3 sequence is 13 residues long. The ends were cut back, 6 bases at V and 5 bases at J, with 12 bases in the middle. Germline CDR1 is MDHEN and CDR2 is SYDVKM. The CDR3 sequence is CASRNQGGDTQYF. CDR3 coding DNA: TGTGCCAGCAGGAACCAGGGAGGAGATACGCAGTATTTT.

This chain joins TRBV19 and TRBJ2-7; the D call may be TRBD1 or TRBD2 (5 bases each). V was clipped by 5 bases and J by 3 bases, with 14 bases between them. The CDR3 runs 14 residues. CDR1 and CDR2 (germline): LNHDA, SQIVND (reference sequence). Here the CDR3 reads CASSRDRDLYEQYF. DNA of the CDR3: TGTGCCAGTAGTCGGGACCGGGACCTCTACGAGCAGTACTTC.

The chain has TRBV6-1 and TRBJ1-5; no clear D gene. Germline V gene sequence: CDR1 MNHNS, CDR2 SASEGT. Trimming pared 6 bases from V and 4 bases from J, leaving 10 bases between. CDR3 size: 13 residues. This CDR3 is CASRMDGNQPQHF. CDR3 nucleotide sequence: TGTGCCAGCAGGATGGACGGGAATCAGCCCCAGCATTTT.

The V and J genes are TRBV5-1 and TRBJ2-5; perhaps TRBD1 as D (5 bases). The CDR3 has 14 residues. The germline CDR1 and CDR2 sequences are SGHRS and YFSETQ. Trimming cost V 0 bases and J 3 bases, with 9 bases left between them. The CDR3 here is CASSLESREETQYF. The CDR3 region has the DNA TGCGCCAGCAGCTTGGAGAGCAGGGAAGAGACCCAGTACTTC.

CDR3 residues: CASFRPPARGYTF. The CDR3 DNA reads TGTGCCAGCTTCCGACCACCCGCGAGAGGCTACACCTTC. J is TRBJ1-2 and V is TRBV2, with D hard to call. The V end lost 8 bases, the J end lost 8 bases, and 18 bases lay between the germline ends. The CDR3 totals 13 residues. Germline CDR1 is SNHLY and CDR2 is FYNNEI.

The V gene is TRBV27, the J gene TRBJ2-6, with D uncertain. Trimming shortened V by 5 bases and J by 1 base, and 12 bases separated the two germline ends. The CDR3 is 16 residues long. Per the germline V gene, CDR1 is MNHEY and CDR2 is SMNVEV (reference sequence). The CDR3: CASSDHSSSGANVLTF. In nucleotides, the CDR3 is TGTGCCAGCAGTGATCACTCCAGTTCTGGGGCCAACGTCCTGACTTTC.

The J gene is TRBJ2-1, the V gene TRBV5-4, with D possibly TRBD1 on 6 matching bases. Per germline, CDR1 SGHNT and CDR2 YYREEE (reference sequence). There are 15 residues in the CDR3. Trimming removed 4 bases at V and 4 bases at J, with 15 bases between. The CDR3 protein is CASSPPGARYNEQFF. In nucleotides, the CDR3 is TGTGCCAGCAGCCCGCCAGGGGCTAGATACAATGAGCAGTTCTTC.

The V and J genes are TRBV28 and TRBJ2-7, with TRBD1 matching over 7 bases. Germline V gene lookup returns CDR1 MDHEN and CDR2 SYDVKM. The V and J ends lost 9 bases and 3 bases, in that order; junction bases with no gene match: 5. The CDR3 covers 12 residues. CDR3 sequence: CASTGQVYEQYF. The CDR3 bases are TGTGCCAGTACTGGACAGGTCTACGAGCAGTACTTC.

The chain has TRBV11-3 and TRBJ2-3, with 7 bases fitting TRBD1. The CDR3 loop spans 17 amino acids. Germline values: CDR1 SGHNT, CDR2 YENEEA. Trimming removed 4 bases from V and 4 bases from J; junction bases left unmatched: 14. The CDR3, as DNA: TGTGCCAGCAGCTCAGGGGGTTGGGGGAGAGACCCAGATACGCAGTATTTT. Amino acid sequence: CASSSGGWGRDPDTQYF.